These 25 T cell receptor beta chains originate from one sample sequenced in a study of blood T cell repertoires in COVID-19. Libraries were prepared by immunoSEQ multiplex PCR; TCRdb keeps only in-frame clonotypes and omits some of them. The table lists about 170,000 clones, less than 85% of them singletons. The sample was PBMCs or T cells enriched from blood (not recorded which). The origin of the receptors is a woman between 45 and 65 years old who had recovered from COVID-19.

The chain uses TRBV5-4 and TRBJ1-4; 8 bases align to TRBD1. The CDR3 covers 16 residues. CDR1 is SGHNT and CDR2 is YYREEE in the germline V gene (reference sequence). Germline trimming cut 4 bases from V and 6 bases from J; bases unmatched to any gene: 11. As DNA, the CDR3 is TGTGCCAGCAGCGAAAACGACAGGGGTGAGCATGAAAAACTGTTTTTT. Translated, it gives CASSENDRGEHEKLFF.

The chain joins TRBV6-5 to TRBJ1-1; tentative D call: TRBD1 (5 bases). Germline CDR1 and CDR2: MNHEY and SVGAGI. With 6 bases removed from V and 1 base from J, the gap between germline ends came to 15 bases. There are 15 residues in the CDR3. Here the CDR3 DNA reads TGTGCCAGCAGAGAGAACCTCAGGGAGAACACTGAAGCTTTCTTT. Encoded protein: CASRENLRENTEAFF.

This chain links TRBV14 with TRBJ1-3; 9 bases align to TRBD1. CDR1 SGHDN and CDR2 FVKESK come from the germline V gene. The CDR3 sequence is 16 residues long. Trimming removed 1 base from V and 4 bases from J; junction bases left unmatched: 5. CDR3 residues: CASSQAGTGSGNTIYF. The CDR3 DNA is TGTGCCAGCAGCCAAGCTGGGACAGGGTCCGGAAACACCATATATTTT.

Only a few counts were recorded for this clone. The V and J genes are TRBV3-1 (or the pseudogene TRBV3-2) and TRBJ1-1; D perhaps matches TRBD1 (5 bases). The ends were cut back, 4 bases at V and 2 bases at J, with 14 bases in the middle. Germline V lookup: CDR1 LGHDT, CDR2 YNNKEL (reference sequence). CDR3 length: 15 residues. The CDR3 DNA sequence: TGTGCCAGCAGCCCCTCGGCAGGGTCAAACACTGAAGCTTTCTTT. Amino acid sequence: CASSPSAGSNTEAFF.

In DNA form, the CDR3 reads TGTGCCAGCTCACCAAGGGCAGGGGAAGAGACCCAGTACTTC. It translates to CASSPRAGEETQYF. This chain connects TRBV18 to TRBJ2-5; maybe TRBD1 (6 bases). This CDR3 region has 14 residues. Trimming cost V 2 bases and J 3 bases, with 10 bases left between them. Germline CDR1 KGHSH, CDR2 LQKENI.

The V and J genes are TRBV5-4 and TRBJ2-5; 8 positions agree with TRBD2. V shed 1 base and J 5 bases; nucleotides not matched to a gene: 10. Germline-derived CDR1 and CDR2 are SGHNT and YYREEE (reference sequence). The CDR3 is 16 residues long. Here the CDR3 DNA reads TGTGCCAGCAGCTTGCCGGGTGCGGGGGGAGTCGAGACCCAGTACTTC. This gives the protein CASSLPGAGGVETQYF.

Here the CDR3 reads CASSVDETDYGYTF. In nucleotides, the CDR3 is TGTGCCAGCAGCGTAGACGAGACAGACTATGGCTACACCTTC. The J gene is TRBJ1-2, the V gene TRBV9, with TRBD1 as a possible D gene (5 bases). V dropped 0 bases and J dropped 3 bases, with 9 bases sitting between them. Germline values: CDR1 SGDLS, CDR2 YYNGEE. CDR3 length: 14 amino acids.

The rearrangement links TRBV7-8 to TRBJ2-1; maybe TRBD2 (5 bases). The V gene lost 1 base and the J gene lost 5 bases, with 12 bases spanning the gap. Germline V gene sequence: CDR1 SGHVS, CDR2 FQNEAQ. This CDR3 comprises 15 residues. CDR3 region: CASSLGRAIDNEQFF. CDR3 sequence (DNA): TGTGCCAGCAGCTTAGGGCGGGCTATCGACAATGAGCAGTTCTTC.

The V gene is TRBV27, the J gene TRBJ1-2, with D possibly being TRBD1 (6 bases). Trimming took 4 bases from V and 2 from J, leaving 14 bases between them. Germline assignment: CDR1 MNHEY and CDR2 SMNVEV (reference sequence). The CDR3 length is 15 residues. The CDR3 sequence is CASSYTRTGNYGYTF. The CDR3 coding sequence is TGTGCCAGCAGTTACACGCGTACAGGGAACTATGGCTACACCTTC.

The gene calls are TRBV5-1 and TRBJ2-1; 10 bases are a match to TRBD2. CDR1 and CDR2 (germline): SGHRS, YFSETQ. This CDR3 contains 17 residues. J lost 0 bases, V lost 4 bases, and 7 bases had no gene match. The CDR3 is CASSPLIAGGSYNEQFF. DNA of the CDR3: TGCGCCAGCAGCCCCCTTATAGCGGGGGGCTCCTACAATGAGCAGTTCTTC.

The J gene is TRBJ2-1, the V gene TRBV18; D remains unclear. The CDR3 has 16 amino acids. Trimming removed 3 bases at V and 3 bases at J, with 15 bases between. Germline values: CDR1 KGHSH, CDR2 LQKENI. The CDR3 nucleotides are TGTGCCAGCTCACCCCCTTTGACCACTATCTACAATGAGCAGTTCTTC. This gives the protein CASSPPLTTIYNEQFF. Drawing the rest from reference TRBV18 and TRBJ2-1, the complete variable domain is NAGVMQNPRHLVRRRGQEARLRCSPMKGHSHVYWYRQLPEEGLKFMVYLQKENIIDESGMPKERFSAEFPKEGPSILRIQQVVRGDSAAYFCASSPPLTTIYNEQFFGPGTRLTVL.

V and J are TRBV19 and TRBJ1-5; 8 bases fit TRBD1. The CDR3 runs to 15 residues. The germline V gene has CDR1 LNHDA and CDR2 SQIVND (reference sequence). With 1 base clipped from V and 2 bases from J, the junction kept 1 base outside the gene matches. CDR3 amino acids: CASSIGTGRNQPQHF. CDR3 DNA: TGTGCCAGTAGTATAGGGACAGGGCGCAATCAGCCCCAGCATTTT.

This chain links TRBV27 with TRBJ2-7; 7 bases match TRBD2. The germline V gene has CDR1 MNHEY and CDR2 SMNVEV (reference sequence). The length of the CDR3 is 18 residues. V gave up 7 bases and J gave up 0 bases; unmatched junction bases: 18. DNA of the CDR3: TGTGCCAGCACCCTACTTAGGAGCGGGATGGGCCCCTCCTACGAGCAGTACGTC. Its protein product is CASTLLRSGMGPSYEQYV.

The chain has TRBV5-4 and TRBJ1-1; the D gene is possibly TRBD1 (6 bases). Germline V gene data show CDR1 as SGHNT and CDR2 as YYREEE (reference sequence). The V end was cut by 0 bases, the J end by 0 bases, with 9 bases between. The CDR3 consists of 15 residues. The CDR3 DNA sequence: TGTGCCAGCAGCTTGGGGGGGGGCTTGAACACTGAAGCTTTCTTT. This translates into CASSLGGGLNTEAFF.

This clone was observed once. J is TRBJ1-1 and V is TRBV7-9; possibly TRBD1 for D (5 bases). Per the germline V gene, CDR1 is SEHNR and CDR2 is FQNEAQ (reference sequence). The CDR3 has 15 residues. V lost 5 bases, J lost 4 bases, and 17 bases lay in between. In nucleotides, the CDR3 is TGTGCCAGCAGCCGAGAAGGACACACGAGCACTGAAGCTTTCTTT. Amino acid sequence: CASSREGHTSTEAFF.

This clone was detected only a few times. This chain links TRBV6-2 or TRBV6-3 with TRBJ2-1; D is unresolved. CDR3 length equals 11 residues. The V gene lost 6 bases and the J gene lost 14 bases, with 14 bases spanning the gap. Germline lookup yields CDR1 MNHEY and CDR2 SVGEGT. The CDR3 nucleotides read TGTGCCAGCAGCCGCGGTAGTAGAAAGTTCTTC. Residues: CASSRGSRKFF.

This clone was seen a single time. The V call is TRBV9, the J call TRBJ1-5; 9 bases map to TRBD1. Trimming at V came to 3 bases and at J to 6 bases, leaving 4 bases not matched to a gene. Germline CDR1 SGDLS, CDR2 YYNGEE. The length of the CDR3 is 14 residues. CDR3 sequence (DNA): TGTGCCAGCAGCGCGGGACAGGGAACTCAGCCCCAGCATTTT. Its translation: CASSAGQGTQPQHF.

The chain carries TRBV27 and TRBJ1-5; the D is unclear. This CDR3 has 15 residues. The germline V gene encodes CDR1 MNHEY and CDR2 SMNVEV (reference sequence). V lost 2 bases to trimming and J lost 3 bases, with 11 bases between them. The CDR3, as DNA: TGTGCCAGCAGTTTAGTGTACGGTTCCAATCAGCCCCAGCATTTT. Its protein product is CASSLVYGSNQPQHF.

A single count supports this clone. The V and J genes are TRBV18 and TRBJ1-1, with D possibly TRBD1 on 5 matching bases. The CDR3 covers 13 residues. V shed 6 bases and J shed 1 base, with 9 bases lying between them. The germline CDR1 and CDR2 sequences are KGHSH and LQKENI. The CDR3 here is CASSLGQNTEAFF. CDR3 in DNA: TGTGCCAGCTCCTTAGGACAGAACACTGAAGCTTTCTTT.

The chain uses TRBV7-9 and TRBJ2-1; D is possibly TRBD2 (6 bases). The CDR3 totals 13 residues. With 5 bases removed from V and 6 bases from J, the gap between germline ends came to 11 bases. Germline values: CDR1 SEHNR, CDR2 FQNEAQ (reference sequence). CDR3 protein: CASSPGTGNEQFF. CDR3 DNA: TGTGCCAGCAGCCCCGGGACTGGCAATGAGCAGTTCTTC.

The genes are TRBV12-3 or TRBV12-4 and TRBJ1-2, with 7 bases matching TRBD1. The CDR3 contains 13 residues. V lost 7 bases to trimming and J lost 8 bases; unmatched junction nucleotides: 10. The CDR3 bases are TGTGCCAGCAACCTCGGGACAGCTCGAGGCTACACCTTC. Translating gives CASNLGTARGYTF.

Here the CDR3 DNA reads TGTGCCAGTTCCGTGGAGGCAACTAATGAAAAACTGTTTTTT. It is translated as CASSVEATNEKLFF. V usage is TRBV19 and J usage is TRBJ1-4; D remains ambiguous. In germline, CDR1 is LNHDA, CDR2 SQIVND (reference sequence). The CDR3 runs to 14 residues. V was pared by 8 bases and J by 0 bases, with 10 bases between.

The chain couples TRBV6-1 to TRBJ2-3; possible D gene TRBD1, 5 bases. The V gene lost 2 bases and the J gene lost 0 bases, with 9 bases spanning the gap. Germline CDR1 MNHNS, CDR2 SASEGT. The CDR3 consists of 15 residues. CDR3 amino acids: CASSEQGLSTDTQYF. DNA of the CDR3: TGTGCCAGCAGTGAACAGGGCCTCAGCACAGATACGCAGTATTTT.

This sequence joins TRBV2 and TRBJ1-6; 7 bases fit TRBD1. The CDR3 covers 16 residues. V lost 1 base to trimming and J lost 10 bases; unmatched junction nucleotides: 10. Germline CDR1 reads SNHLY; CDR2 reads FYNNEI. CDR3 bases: TGTGCCAGCAGTGAAGAGGCCAGGGGGGTAGGGTCACCCCTCCACTTT. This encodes CASSEEARGVGSPLHF.

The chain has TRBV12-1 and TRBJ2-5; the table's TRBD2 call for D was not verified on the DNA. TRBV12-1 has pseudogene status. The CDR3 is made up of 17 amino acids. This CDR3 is CASSFTRLAGGQETQYF. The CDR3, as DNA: TGTGCCAGCAGCTTTACCCGACTAGCGGGAGGACAAGAGACCCAGTACTTC.